These 24 T cell receptor beta chains originate from one sample sequenced in a study of blood T cell repertoires in COVID-19. Only in-frame clones appear in the TCRdb table, and some are missing; sequencing was by immunoSEQ multiplex PCR. The data show over 55,000 clones, 65% to 85% seen once. Sequencing was carried out using peripheral blood. The receptors originated from a human donor in a cohort sampled during active COVID-19.

The gene calls are TRBV6-2 or TRBV6-3 and TRBJ2-1, with a weak D call TRBD1 (6 bases). This CDR3 is 15 amino acids long. V dropped 0 bases and J dropped 9 bases, with 15 bases sitting between them. Germline CDR1 and CDR2: MNHEY and SVGEGT. DNA for the CDR3: TGTGCCAGCAGTTACTCAGGGGGTAGTTTCGGTGAGCAGTTCTTC. Translation: CASSYSGGSFGEQFF.

This clone was counted many times. Here the CDR3 reads CASTPSNGYNQPQHF. The CDR3 bases are TGTGCCAGCACCCCGAGCAACGGTTACAATCAGCCCCAGCATTTT. The V call is TRBV28, the J call TRBJ1-5; no clear D gene. The germline V and J ends were trimmed by 7 bases and 3 bases, with 16 bases remaining between them. The germline CDR1 and CDR2 sequences are MDHEN and SYDVKM. This CDR3 has 15 amino acids.

The chain has TRBV19 and TRBJ2-6; D perhaps matches TRBD1 (6 bases). The CDR3 contains 18 residues. V shed 3 bases and J shed 0 bases, with 15 bases lying between them. Germline-derived CDR1 and CDR2 are LNHDA and SQIVND (reference sequence). The CDR3 sequence: CASSITGYYHSGANVLTF. CDR3 nucleotide sequence: TGTGCCAGTAGTATTACAGGGTATTACCACTCTGGGGCCAACGTCCTGACTTTC.

V and J are TRBV3-1 (or the pseudogene TRBV3-2) and TRBJ1-1; possibly TRBD1 for D (5 bases). In germline, CDR1 is LGHDT, CDR2 YNNKEL (reference sequence). The ends were cut back, 5 bases at V and 5 bases at J, with 21 bases in the middle. The CDR3 runs to 16 residues. CDR3 residues: CASSNRGRGRGTEAFF. CDR3 in DNA: TGTGCCAGCAGCAATCGGGGCAGAGGGCGGGGAACTGAAGCTTTCTTT.

CDR3 residues: CASSRGSLDGELFF. In nucleotides, the CDR3 is TGCGCCAGCAGCCGAGGAAGTCTCGACGGGGAGCTGTTTTTT. The genes are TRBV4-3 and TRBJ2-2; D remains unclear. The germline gives CDR1 LGHNA, CDR2 YSLEER. The length of the CDR3 is 14 residues. V lost 4 bases and J lost 7, with 13 bases in between.

There are a few counts of this clone. The J gene is TRBJ1-1, the V gene TRBV30; tentative D call: TRBD1 (5 bases). The CDR3 contains 15 residues. V lost 0 bases and J lost 7, with 18 bases in between. Germline CDR1 and CDR2: GTSNPN and SVGIG (reference sequence). The CDR3 DNA reads as TGTGCCTGGAGTGTACATTGGCAGGGCCACATTGAAGCTTTCTTT. Amino acid sequence: CAWSVHWQGHIEAFF.

The chain has TRBV11-3 and TRBJ2-3, with no clear D. V was pared by 2 bases and J by 1 base, with 13 bases between. The germline V gene encodes CDR1 SGHNT and CDR2 YENEEA. CDR3 length equals 16 residues. CDR3 sequence (DNA): TGTGCCAGCAGCTTATCCAGGATCGGTCGCACAGATACGCAGTATTTT. Translation gives CASSLSRIGRTDTQYF.

J is TRBJ2-1 and V is TRBV27, with D tentatively TRBD2 (6 bases). From germline, CDR1 is MNHEY and CDR2 SMNVEV (reference sequence). This CDR3 spans 16 amino acids. Between the trimmed V and J ends, which lost 0 bases and 10 bases, there was a span of 19 bases. The CDR3 DNA reads TGTGCCAGCAGTTTATCCGGGGGTTTTCAAGGAGTAGAGCAGTTCTTC. This gives the protein CASSLSGGFQGVEQFF.

The chain combines TRBV5-5 with TRBJ1-2; tentatively, D is TRBD1 (6 bases). Trimming took 4 bases from V and 4 from J, leaving 14 bases between them. CDR1 and CDR2 from the germline V gene are SGHKS and YYEKEE (reference sequence). This CDR3 has 14 residues. CDR3 loop: CASSNSTGTYGYTF. The DNA for the CDR3 is TGTGCCAGCAGCAATTCGACAGGAACCTATGGCTACACCTTC.

The CDR3 sequence is CASSLRPLHTGDNQPQHF. The CDR3 DNA is TGTGCCAGCAGTTTAAGGCCCCTACATACAGGCGACAATCAGCCCCAGCATTTT. The V call is TRBV28, the J call TRBJ1-5; possible D gene TRBD1, 5 bases. With 2 bases removed from V and 3 bases from J, the gap between germline ends came to 20 bases. Looked up from germline, CDR1 is MDHEN and CDR2 is SYDVKM. CDR3 length: 18 amino acids.

The CDR3 nucleotides read TGTGCCAGCAGTTTTCCAGGGGACCACGCTAATGAGCAGTTCTTC. The encoded protein is CASSFPGDHANEQFF. The chain recombines TRBV6-5 with TRBJ2-1, with D maybe TRBD1 (6 bases). CDR1 is MNHEY and CDR2 is SVGAGI in the germline V gene. Between the trimmed V and J ends, which lost 4 bases and 7 bases, there was a span of 17 bases. The CDR3 runs to 15 residues.

The chain employs TRBV18 and TRBJ1-1; TRBD1 agrees at 8 bases. This CDR3 comprises 16 residues. The V segment lost 1 base and the J segment 8 bases; nucleotides outside the gene matches: 12. The V gene's germline CDR1 is KGHSH and CDR2 LQKENI. CDR3 bases: TGTGCCAGCTCACCACGGGAAGGGGGACGACAGGGGGAAGCTTTCTTT. Encoded protein: CASSPREGGRQGEAFF.

The chain combines TRBV5-1 with TRBJ2-4; D is unresolved. Trimming took off 1 base at V and 0 bases at J, with 8 bases between the two ends. Germline lookup yields CDR1 SGHRS and CDR2 YFSETQ. The CDR3 has 15 residues. The CDR3 region is CASSLTALAKNIQYF. In DNA form, the CDR3 reads TGCGCCAGCAGCTTGACAGCTTTAGCCAAAAACATTCAGTACTTC. The full variable domain, its missing parts supplied by reference TRBV5-1 and TRBJ2-4, is KAGVTQTPRYLIKTRGQQVTLSCSPISGHRSVSWYQQTPGQGLQFLFEYFSETQRNKGNFPGRFSGRQFSNSRSEMNVSTLELGDSALYLCASSLTALAKNIQYFGAGTRLSVL.

This clone was observed once. J is TRBJ2-3 and V is TRBV10-2, with D possibly matching TRBD2 (6 bases). Trimming removed 2 bases from V and 3 bases from J, with 15 bases in between. The CDR3 has 16 residues. Germline CDR1 reads WSHSY; CDR2 reads SAAADI. The CDR3 DNA is TGCGCCAGCAGTGAGCCCGGGGGATCGTCAACAGATACGCAGTATTTT. Protein sequence: CASSEPGGSSTDTQYF.

V gene TRBV7-9 combines with J gene TRBJ1-5; 8 bases are a match to TRBD1. The J segment lost 6 bases and the V segment lost 5 bases, leaving 12 bases of the junction unmatched. CDR1 and CDR2 from the germline V gene are SEHNR and FQNEAQ (reference sequence). The CDR3 covers 16 residues. The CDR3: CASSPIPAGGRQPQHF. The CDR3 DNA sequence: TGTGCCAGCAGCCCAATCCCCGCAGGGGGCCGTCAGCCCCAGCATTTT.

The chain's CDR3 is CASSLGAGGLDTQYF. CDR3 nucleotide sequence: TGTGCCAGCAGCTTAGGGGCGGGGGGCCTGGATACGCAGTATTTT. The rearrangement uses TRBV11-2 and TRBJ2-3, with 8 bases that match TRBD2. Unmatched junction bases numbered 6, after V lost 1 base and J lost 6 bases. Germline CDR1 SGHAT, CDR2 FQNNGV. This CDR3 has 15 residues.

This rearrangement joins TRBV27 to TRBJ1-5; 9 positions match TRBD1. The junction had 11 bases not matched to a gene; V was cut back by 5 bases and J by 9 bases. The germline V gene has CDR1 MNHEY and CDR2 SMNVEV (reference sequence). The CDR3 has 15 residues. CDR3 residues: CASSVTGGVRRPQHF. The DNA for the CDR3 is TGTGCCAGCAGTGTCACAGGGGGCGTCAGGCGGCCCCAGCATTTT.

The V call is TRBV27, the J call TRBJ2-7; D is unresolved. Germline V gene data show CDR1 as MNHEY and CDR2 as SMNVEV (reference sequence). V was shortened by 3 bases and J by 4 bases, with 13 bases between the two germline ends. This CDR3 is 14 amino acids long. The CDR3 coding sequence is TGTGCCAGCAGTTTTGTTGACTCCTGGTACGAGCAGTACTTC. Its protein product is CASSFVDSWYEQYF.

This chain uses TRBV28 with TRBJ1-2, with 12 bases fitting TRBD1. CDR1 is MDHEN, CDR2 SYDVKM, per germline. The CDR3 extends over 16 amino acids. J lost 4 bases, V lost 5 bases, and 8 bases had no gene match. Here the CDR3 reads CASSRDRGRAVYGYTF. For the CDR3, the DNA is TGTGCCAGCAGTAGGGACAGGGGGCGCGCCGTCTATGGCTACACCTTC.

This chain links TRBV6-4 with TRBJ2-6, with D possibly matching TRBD1 (6 bases). Germline CDR1 MRHNA, CDR2 SNTAGT. Trimming stripped 10 bases from V and 2 bases from J, with 12 bases between. The CDR3 loop spans 14 amino acids. The CDR3 nucleotides read TGTGCCACTCAACGGACAGCTGGGGCCAACGTCCTGACTTTC. Translated: CATQRTAGANVLTF.

This chain's CDR3 is CASSPPEGARTEAFF. The CDR3 bases are TGTGCCAGCTCACCTCCGGAGGGGGCGAGAACTGAAGCTTTCTTT. The V and J genes are TRBV18 and TRBJ1-1; 7 positions agree with TRBD1. Trimming took 3 bases from V and 5 from J; bases not matched to a gene: 9. The CDR3 runs 15 residues. The germline V gene encodes CDR1 KGHSH and CDR2 LQKENI.

V and J are TRBV5-8 and TRBJ1-2, with a tentative D call TRBD1 (6 bases). Germline CDR1 and CDR2: SGHTS and YDEGEE. The CDR3 has 15 amino acids. Trimming cost V 4 bases and J 5 bases, with 18 bases left between them. In DNA form, the CDR3 reads TGTGCCAGCAGCCGCTCGGGGCGAGGACAGTATGGCTACACCTTC. Translated: CASSRSGRGQYGYTF.

This clone came up a few times. J is TRBJ2-5 and V is TRBV7-6, with D unresolved. Germline V CDR1 and CDR2: SGHVS, FNYEAQ. This CDR3 is 12 amino acids long. The V gene lost 3 bases and the J gene lost 2 bases, with 4 bases spanning the gap. CDR3 residues: CASSLEQETQYF. The CDR3 coding sequence is TGTGCCAGCAGCTTGGAGCAAGAGACCCAGTACTTC.

The genes are TRBV4-3 and TRBJ1-1, with D perhaps TRBD1 (5 bases). V dropped 2 bases and J dropped 2 bases, with 12 bases sitting between them. The germline V gene has CDR1 LGHNA and CDR2 YSLEER. The CDR3 covers 15 residues. The CDR3 sequence: CASSQLQTVNTEAFF. The DNA of the CDR3 is TGCGCCAGCAGCCAACTTCAGACAGTAAACACTGAAGCTTTCTTT.